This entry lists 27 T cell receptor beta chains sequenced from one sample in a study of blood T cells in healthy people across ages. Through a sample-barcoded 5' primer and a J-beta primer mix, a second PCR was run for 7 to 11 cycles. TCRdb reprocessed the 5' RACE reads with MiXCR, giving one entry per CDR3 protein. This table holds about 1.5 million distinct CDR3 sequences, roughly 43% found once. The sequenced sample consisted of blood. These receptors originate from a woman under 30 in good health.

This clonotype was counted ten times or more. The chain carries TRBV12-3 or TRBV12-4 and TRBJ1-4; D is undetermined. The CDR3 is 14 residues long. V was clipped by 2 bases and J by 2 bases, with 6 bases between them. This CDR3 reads CASSLSGTNEKLFF. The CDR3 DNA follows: TGTGCCAGCAGTTTAAGCGGGACTAATGAAAAACTGTTTTTT.

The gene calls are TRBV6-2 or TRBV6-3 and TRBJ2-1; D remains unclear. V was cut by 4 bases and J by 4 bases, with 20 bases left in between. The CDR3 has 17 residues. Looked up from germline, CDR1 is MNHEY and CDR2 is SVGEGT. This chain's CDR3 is CASSSPRQDLPYNEQFF. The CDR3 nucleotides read TGTGCCAGCAGTTCTCCAAGGCAGGACCTCCCATACAATGAGCAGTTCTTC.

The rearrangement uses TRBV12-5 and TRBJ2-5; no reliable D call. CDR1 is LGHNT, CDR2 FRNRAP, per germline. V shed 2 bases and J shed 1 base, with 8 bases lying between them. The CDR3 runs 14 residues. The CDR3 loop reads CASGLQAGQETQYF. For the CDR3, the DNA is TGTGCTAGTGGTTTGCAGGCAGGCCAAGAGACCCAGTACTTC.

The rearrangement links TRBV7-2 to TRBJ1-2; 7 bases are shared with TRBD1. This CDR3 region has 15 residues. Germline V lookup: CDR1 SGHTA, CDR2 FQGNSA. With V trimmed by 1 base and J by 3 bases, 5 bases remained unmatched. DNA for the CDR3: TGTGCCAGCAGCTTAGAGGAGACAGGGCACTATGGCTACACCTTC. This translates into CASSLEETGHYGYTF.

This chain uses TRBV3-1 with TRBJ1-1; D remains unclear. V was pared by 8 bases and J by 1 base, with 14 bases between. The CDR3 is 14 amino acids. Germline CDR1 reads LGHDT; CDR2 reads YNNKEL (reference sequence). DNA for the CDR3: TGTGCCAGCTCCCCGGTCTCGGGGAACACTGAAGCTTTCTTT. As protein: CASSPVSGNTEAFF.

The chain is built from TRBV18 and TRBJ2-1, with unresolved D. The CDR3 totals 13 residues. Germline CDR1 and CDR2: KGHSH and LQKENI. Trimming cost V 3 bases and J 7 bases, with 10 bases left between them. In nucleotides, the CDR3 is TGTGCCAGCTCACCCGTCACACGTAATGAGCAGTTCTTC. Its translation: CASSPVTRNEQFF.

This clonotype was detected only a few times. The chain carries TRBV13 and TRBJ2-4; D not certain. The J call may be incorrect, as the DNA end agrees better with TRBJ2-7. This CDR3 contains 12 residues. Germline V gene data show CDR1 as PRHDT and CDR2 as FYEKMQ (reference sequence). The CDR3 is CASSPYSAEQYF. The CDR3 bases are TGTGCCAGCAGCCCGTATTCAGCCGAGCAGTACTTC.

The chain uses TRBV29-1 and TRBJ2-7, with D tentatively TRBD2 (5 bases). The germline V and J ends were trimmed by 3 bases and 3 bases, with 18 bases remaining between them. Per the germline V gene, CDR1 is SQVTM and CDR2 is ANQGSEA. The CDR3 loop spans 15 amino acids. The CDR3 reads CSVEIALASFYEQYF. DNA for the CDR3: TGCAGCGTTGAGATCGCGCTAGCATCTTTCTACGAGCAGTACTTC.

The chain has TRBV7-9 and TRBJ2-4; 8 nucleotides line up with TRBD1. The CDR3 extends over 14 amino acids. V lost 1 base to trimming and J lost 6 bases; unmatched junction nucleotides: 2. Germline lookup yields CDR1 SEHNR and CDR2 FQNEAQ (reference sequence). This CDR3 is CASSLGQGLNIQYF. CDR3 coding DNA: TGTGCCAGCAGCTTAGGACAGGGGTTAAACATTCAGTACTTC.

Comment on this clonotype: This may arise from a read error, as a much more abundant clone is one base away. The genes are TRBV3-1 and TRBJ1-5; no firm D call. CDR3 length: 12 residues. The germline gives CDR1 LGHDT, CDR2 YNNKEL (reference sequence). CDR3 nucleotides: TGTGCCAGCAGCCAAGGAGATCAGCACCAGCATTTT. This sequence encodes CASSQGDQHQHF.

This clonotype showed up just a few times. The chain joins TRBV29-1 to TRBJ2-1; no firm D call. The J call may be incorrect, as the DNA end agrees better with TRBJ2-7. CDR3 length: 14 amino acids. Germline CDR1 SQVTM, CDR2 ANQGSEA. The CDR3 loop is CSVGTVSFYNEQYF. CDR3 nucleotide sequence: TGCAGCGTGGGTACAGTAAGTTTCTACAATGAGCAGTACTTC.

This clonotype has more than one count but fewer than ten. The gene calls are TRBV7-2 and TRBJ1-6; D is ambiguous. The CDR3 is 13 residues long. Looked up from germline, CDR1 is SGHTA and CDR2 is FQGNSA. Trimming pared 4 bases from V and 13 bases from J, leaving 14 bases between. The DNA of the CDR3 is TGTGCCAGCAGCTCTGCGTCCGGAACTCCCCTCCACTTT. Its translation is CASSSASGTPLHF. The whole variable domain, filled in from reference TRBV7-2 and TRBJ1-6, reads GAGVSQSPSNKVTEKGKDVELRCDPISGHTALYWYRQSLGQGLEFLIYFQGNSAPDKSGLPSDRFSAERTGGSVSTLTIQRTQQEDSAVYLCASSSASGTPLHFGNGTRLTVT.

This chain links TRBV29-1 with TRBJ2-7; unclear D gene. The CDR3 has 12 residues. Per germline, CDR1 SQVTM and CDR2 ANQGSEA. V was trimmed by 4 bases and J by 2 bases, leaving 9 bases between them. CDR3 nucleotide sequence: TGCAGCGTTGGGCACCCAGCCTACGAGCAGTACTTC. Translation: CSVGHPAYEQYF.

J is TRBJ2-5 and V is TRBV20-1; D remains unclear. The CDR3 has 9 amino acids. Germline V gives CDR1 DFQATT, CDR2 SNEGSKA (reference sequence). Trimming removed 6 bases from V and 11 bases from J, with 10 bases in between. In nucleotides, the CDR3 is TGCAGTGCCCGTTACGGGCAGTACTTC. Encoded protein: CSARYGQYF.

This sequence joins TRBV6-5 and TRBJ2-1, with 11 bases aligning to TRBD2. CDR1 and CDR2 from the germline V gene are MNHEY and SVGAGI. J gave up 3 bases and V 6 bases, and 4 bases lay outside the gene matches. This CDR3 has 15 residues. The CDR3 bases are TGTGCCAGCAGACTAGCGGGAGAGGGCTACAATGAGCAGTTCTTC. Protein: CASRLAGEGYNEQFF.

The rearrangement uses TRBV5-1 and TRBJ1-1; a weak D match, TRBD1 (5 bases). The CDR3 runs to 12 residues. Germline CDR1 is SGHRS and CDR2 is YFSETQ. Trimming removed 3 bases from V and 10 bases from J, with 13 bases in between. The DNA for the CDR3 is TGCGCCAGCAGCTCATCCGGGACTCCAGCTTTCTTT. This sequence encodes CASSSSGTPAFF.

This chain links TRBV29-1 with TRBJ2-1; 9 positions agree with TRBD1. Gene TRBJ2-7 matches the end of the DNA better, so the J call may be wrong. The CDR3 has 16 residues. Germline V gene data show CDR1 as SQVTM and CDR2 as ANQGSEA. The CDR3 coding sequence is TGCAGCGTGGCCGGGGGACAGGGTTTCGCCTACAATGAGCAGTACTTC. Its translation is CSVAGGQGFAYNEQYF.

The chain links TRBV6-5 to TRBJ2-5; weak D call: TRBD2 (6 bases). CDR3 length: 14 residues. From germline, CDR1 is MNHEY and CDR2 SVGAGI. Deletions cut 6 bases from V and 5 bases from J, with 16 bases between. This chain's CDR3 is CASSNPLGRETQYF. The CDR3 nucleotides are TGTGCCAGCAGCAATCCTCTGGGGAGGGAGACCCAGTACTTC.

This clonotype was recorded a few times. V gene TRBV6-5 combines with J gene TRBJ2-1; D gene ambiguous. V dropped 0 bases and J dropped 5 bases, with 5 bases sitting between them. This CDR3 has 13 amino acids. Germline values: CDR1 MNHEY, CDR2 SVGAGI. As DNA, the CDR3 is TGTGCCAGCAGTTACTCATTAAACAATGAGCAGTTCTTC. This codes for CASSYSLNNEQFF.

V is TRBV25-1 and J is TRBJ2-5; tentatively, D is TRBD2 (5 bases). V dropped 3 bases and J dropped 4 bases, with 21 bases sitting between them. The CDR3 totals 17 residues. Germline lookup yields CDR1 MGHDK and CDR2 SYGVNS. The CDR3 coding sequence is TGTGCCAGCAGTGACCTAACCGTTACCGCAGAGGGAGAGACCCAGTACTTC. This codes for CASSDLTVTAEGETQYF.

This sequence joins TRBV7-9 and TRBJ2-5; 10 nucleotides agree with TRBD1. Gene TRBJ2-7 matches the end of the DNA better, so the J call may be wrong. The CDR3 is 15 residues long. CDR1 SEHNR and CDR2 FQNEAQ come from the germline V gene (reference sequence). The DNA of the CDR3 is TGTGCCAGCAGCGCCACGGACAGGGGGAGGTTCGAGCAGTACTTC. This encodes CASSATDRGRFEQYF.

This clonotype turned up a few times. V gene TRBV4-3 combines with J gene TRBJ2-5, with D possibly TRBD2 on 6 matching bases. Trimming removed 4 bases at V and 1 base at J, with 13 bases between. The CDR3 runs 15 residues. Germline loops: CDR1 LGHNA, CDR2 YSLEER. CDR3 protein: CASSLQTGAQETQYF. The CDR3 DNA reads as TGCGCCAGCAGCCTTCAGACGGGAGCCCAAGAGACCCAGTACTTC.

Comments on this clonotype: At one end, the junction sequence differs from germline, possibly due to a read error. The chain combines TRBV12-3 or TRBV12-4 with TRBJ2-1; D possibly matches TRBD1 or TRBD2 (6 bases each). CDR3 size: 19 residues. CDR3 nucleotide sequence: TGTGCCAGCAGTTTACGAGCGCGGGGACTCACCGCCGGGGACAATGAGCGGTTCTTC. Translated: CASSLRARGLTAGDNERFF.

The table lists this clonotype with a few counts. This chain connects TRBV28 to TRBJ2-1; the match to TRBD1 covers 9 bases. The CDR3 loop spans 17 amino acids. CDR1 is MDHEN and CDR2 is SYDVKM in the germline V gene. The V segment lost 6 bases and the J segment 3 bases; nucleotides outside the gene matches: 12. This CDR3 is CASRGQGRRGYYNEQFF. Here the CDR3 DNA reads TGTGCCAGCAGAGGACAGGGGAGACGAGGTTACTACAATGAGCAGTTCTTC.

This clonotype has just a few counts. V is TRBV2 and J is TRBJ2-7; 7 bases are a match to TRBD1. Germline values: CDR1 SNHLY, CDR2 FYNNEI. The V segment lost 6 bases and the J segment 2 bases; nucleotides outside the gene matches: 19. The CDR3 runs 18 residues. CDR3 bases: TGTGCCAGCAGGTCTATTGACAGGGAGATGGCGGATCCCTACGAGCAGTACTTC. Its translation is CASRSIDREMADPYEQYF.

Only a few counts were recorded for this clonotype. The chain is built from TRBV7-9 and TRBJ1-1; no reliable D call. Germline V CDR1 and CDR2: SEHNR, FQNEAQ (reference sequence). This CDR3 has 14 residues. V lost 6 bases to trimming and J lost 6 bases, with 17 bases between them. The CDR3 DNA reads TGTGCCAGCAGGGTCCTTTCCCTAGACTCTGAAGCTTTCTTT. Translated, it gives CASRVLSLDSEAFF.

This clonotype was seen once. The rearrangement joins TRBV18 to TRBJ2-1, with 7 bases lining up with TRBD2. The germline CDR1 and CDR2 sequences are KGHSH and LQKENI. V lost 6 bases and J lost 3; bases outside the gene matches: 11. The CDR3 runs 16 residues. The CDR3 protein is CASSTVSGGGYNEQFF. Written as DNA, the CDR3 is TGTGCCAGCTCTACCGTATCGGGGGGAGGCTACAATGAGCAGTTCTTC. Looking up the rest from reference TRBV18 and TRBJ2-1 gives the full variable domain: NAGVMQNPRHLVRRRGQEARLRCSPMKGHSHVYWYRQLPEEGLKFMVYLQKENIIDESGMPKERFSAEFPKEGPSILRIQQVVRGDSAAYFCASSTVSGGGYNEQFFGPGTRLTVL.